Each of the 3 T cell receptor beta chains below was sequenced from the same sample in a study of preoperative IRX-2 immunotherapy in early breast cancer. The method was immunoSEQ multiplex PCR; TCRdb's version includes in-frame clones alone and lacks a portion of them. The sample lists 25,000 to 30,000 clones; over 75% were seen once. Described treatment: preoperative locoregional IRX-2 cytokine immunotherapy. The specimen was obtained from a patient treated with IRX-2 immunotherapy. Receptors originate from a human donor with breast cancer.

V usage is TRBV28 and J usage is TRBJ1-5, with 10 positions matching TRBD1. CDR3 length: 14 residues. Germline V lookup: CDR1 MDHEN, CDR2 SYDVKM. Unmatched junction bases numbered 3, after V lost 6 bases and J lost 4 bases. CDR3: CASRGQGPNQPQHF. As DNA, the CDR3 is TGTGCCAGCAGGGGACAGGGGCCAAATCAGCCCCAGCATTTT.

V is TRBV7-1 and J is TRBJ2-7; D gene unclear. TRBV7-1 is marked as an open reading frame, function uncertain. Trimming took off 4 bases at V and 2 bases at J, with 18 bases between the two ends. The CDR3 has 16 residues. The CDR3 nucleotides are TGTGCCAGCAGCTTGGCCCAGCTTGCTCAGGCCTACGAGCAGTACTTC. Translated, it gives CASSLAQLAQAYEQYF.

The sample holds one count of this clone. The J gene is TRBJ1-1, the V gene TRBV7-6; D gene uncertain. There are 16 residues in the CDR3. V was clipped by 5 bases and J by 2 bases, with 18 bases between them. Germline V gives CDR1 SGHVS, CDR2 FNYEAQ. The CDR3 loop is CASSVGLGLINTEAFF. CDR3 DNA sequence: TGTGCCAGCAGCGTAGGACTGGGTCTGATAAACACTGAAGCTTTCTTT.